Sequencing of this T cell receptor (beta chain) was carried out in a study of blood T cell repertoires in COVID-19. Study-level background: Spain, Italy and the United States supplied samples that represented acute and convalescent COVID-19.

Germline lookup yields CDR1 SGHRS and CDR2 YFSETQ. This CDR3 has 11 residues. In the study's own analysis: Counts of nucleated cells, estimated from reference gene primer amplification, were obtained. Using immunoSEQ multiplex PCR, the repertoire was profiled, and TCRdb retains in-frame clones only, with some absent. The DNA gave D and trimming, while V, J and clone size come from that table. The sample yields more than 90,000 clones, around 90% seen once. Material: peripheral blood. This TCR came from a human donor in a cohort sampled during active COVID-19. The genes are TRBV5-1 and TRBJ1-1; possible D gene TRBD1, 5 bases. The CDR3 protein is CGRAGDTEAFF. CDR3 bases: TGCGGCAGGGCGGGGGACACTGAAGCTTTCTTT. The full variable domain, its missing parts supplied by reference TRBV5-1 and TRBJ1-1, is KAGVTQTPRYLIKTRGQQVTLSCSPISGHRSVSWYQQTPGQGLQFLFEYFSETQRNKGNFPGRFSGRQFSNSRSEMNVSTLELGDSALYLCGRAGDTEAFFGQGTRLTVV.